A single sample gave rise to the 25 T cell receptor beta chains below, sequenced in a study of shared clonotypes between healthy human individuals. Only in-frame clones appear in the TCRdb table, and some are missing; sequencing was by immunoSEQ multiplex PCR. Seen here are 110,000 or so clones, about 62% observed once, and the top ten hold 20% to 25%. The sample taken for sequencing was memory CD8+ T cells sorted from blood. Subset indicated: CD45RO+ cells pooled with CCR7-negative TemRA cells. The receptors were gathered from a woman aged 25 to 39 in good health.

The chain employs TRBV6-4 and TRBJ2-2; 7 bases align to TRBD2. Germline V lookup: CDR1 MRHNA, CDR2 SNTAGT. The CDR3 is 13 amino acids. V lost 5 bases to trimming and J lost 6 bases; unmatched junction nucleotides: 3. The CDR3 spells CASSSGTAGELFF. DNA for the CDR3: TGTGCCAGCAGTAGCGGGACGGCCGGGGAGCTGTTTTTT.

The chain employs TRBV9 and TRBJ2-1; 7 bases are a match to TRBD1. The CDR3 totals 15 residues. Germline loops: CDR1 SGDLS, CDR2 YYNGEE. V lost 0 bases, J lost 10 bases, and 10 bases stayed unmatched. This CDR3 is CASSVEWGQRSEQFF. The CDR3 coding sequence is TGTGCCAGCAGCGTAGAGTGGGGACAGAGATCAGAGCAGTTCTTC.

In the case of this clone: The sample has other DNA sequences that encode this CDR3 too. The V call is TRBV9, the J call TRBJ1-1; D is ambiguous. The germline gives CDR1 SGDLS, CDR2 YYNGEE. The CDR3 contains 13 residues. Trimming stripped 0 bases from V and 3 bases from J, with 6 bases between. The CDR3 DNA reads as TGTGCCAGCAGCGTAGCCGCGTACACTGAAGCTTTCTTT. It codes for CASSVAAYTEAFF.

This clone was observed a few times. DNA of the CDR3: TGTGCCAGCAGTGACTCGACTAGCGGGAGCAATGAGCAGTTCTTC. It is translated as CASSDSTSGSNEQFF. The genes are TRBV6-1 and TRBJ2-1, with 12 bases identical to TRBD2. Germline CDR1 MNHNS, CDR2 SASEGT. This CDR3 is built from 15 residues. The trim removed 3 bases at V and 6 bases at J, leaving 3 bases unmatched.

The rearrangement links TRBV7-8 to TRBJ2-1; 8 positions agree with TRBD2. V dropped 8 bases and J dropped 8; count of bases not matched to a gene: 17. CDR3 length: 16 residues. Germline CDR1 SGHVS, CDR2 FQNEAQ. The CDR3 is CASRRGRASGRDEQFF. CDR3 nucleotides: TGTGCCAGCCGAAGAGGGCGGGCTAGCGGGCGGGATGAGCAGTTCTTC.

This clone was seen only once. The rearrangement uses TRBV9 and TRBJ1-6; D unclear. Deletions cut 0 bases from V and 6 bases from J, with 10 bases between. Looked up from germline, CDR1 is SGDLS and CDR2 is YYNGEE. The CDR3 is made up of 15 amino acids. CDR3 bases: TGTGCCAGCAGCGTAGGGCCCTTTCCTAATTCACCCCTCCACTTT. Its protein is CASSVGPFPNSPLHF.

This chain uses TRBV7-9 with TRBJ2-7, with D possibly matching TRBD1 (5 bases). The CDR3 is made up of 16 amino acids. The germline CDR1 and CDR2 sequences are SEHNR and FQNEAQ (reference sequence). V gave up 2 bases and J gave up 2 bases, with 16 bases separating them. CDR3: CASSLTVGRATYEQYF. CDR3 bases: TGTGCCAGCAGCTTAACGGTCGGCAGGGCAACCTACGAGCAGTACTTC.

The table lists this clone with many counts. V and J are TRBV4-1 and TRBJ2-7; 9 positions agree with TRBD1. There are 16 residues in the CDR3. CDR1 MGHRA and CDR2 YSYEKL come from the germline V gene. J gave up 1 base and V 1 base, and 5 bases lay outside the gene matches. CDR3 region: CASSQVWTGESYEQYF. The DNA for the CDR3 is TGCGCCAGCAGCCAAGTATGGACAGGGGAATCCTACGAGCAGTACTTC.

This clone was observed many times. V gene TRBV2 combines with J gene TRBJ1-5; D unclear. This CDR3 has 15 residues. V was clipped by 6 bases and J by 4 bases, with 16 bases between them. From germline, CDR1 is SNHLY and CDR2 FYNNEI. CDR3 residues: CASRRAGGINQPQHF. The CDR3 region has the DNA TGTGCCAGCAGACGAGCGGGCGGAATAAATCAGCCCCAGCATTTT.

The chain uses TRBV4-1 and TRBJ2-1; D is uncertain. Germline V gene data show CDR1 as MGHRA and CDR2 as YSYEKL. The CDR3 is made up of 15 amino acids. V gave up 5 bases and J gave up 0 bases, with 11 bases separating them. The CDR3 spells CASSVGPPSYNEQFF. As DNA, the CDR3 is TGCGCCAGCAGCGTAGGTCCCCCCTCCTACAATGAGCAGTTCTTC.

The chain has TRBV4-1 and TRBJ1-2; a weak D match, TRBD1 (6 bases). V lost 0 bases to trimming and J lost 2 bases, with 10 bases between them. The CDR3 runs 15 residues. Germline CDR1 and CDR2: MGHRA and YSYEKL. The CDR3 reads CASSQDRGSNYGYTF. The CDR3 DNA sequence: TGCGCCAGCAGCCAAGACAGGGGATCCAACTATGGCTACACCTTC.

The CDR3 DNA follows: TGTGCCAGCAGCTCGGACAGGGTACTCGAGACCCAGTACTTC. Translation: CASSSDRVLETQYF. The chain links TRBV7-2 to TRBJ2-5; TRBD1 agrees at 8 bases. CDR3 length: 14 amino acids. V shed 4 bases and J 5 bases; nucleotides not matched to a gene: 6. Per the germline V gene, CDR1 is SGHTA and CDR2 is FQGNSA.

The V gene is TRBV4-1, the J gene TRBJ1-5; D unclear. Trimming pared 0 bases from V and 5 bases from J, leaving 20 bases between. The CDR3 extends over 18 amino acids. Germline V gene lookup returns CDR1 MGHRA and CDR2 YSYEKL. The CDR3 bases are TGCGCCAGCAGCCAAGAAATTCGTCGGTCCGTAAGGGATCAGCCCCAGCATTTT. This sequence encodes CASSQEIRRSVRDQPQHF.

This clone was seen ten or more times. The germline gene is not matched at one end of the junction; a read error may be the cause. CDR3 protein: CAISDTDTDTQYF. DNA for the CDR3: TGTGCCATCAGTGACACCGACACAGATACGCAGTATTTT. V gene TRBV6-4 combines with J gene TRBJ2-3; D ambiguous. Germline V CDR1 and CDR2: MRHNA, SNTAGT. CDR3 size: 13 residues.

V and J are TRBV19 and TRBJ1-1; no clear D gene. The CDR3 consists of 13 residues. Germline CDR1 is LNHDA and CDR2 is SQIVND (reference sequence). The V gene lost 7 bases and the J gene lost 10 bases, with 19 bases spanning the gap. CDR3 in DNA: TGTGCCAGTATGGTACAGCGCGGCCTACCAGCTTTCTTT. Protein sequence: CASMVQRGLPAFF.

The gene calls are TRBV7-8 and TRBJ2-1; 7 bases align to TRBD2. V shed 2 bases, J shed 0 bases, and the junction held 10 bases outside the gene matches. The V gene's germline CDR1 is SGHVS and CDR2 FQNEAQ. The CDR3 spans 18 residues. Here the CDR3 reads CASSLFPSGTSSYNEQFF. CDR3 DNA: TGTGCCAGCAGCTTATTCCCGAGCGGGACCAGCTCCTACAATGAGCAGTTCTTC. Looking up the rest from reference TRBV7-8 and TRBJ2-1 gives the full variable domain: GAGVSQSPRYKVAKRGQDVALRCDPISGHVSLFWYQQALGQGPEFLTYFQNEAQLDKSGLPSDRFFAERPEGSVSTLKIQRTQQEDSAVYLCASSLFPSGTSSYNEQFFGPGTRLTVL.

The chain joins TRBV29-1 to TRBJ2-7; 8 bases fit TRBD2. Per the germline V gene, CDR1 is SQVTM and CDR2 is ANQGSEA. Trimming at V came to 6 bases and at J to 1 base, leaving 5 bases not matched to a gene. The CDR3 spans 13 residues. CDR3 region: CSVETSESYEQYF. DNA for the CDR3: TGCAGCGTAGAGACTAGCGAATCCTACGAGCAGTACTTC.

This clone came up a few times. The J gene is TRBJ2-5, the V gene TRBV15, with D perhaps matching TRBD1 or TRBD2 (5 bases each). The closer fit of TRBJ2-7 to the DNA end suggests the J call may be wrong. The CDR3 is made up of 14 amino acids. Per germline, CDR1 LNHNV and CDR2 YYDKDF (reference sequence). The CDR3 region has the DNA TGTGCCACCAGCACCCGGGACGGAACATACGAGCAGTACTTC. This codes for CATSTRDGTYEQYF.

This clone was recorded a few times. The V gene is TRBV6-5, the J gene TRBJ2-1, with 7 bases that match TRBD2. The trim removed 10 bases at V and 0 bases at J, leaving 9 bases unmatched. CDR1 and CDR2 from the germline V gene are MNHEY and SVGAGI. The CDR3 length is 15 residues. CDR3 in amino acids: CATTRREGSYNEQFF. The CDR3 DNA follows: TGTGCCACCACTCGGAGGGAGGGCTCCTACAATGAGCAGTTCTTC.

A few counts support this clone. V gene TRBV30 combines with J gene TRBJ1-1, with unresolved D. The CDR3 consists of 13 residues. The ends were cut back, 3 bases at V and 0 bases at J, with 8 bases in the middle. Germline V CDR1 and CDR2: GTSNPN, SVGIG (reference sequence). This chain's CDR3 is CAWSALVNTEAFF. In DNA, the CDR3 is TGTGCCTGGAGCGCTTTAGTGAACACTGAAGCTTTCTTT.

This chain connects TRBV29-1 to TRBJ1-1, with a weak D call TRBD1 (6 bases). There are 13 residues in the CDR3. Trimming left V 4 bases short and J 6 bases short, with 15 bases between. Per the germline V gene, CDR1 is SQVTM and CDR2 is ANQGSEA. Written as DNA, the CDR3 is TGCAGCGTTGGTAGGCAGGGGAAACCTGAAGCTTTCTTT. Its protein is CSVGRQGKPEAFF. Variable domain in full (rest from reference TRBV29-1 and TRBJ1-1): SAVISQKPSRDICQRGTSLTIQCQVDSQVTMMFWYRQQPGQSLTLIATANQGSEATYESGFVIDKFPISRPNLTFSTLTVSNMSPEDSSIYLCSVGRQGKPEAFFGQGTRLTVV.

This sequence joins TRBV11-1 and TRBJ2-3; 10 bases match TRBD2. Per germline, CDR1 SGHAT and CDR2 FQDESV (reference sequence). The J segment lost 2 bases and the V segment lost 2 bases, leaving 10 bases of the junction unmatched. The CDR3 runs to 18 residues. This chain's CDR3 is CASSLWDLSGRATDTQYF. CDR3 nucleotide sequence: TGTGCCAGCAGCTTATGGGATCTGAGCGGGAGGGCCACAGATACGCAGTATTTT.

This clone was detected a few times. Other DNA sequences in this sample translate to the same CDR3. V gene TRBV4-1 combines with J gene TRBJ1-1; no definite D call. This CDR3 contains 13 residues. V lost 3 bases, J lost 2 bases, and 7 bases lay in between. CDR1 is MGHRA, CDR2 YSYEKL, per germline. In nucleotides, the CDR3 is TGCGCCAGCAGCCAGGTGGGAAACACTGAAGCTTTCTTT. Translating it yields CASSQVGNTEAFF.

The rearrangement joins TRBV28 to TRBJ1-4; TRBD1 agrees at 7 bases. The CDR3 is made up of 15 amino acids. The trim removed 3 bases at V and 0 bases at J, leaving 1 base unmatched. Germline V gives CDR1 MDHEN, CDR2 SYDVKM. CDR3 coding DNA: TGTGCCAGCAGTTTCCAGGGGGCAACTAATGAAAAACTGTTTTTT. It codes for CASSFQGATNEKLFF.

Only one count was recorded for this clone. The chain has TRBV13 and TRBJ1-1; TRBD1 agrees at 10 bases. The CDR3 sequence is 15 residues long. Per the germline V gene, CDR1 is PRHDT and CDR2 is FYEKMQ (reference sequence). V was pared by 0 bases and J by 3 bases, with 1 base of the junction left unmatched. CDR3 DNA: TGTGCCAGCAGCTTAGGCGGGACAGGGGACACTGAAGCTTTCTTT. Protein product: CASSLGGTGDTEAFF.